These 29 T cell receptor beta chains were all obtained from the same sample, sequenced in a study of vaccination effects on CD4 cells after COVID-19. Viral peptide pool expansion of antigen-specific CD4+ T cells preceded sequencing in the ViraFEST assay. CD4+ T cells were isolated after less than 12 days of culture. Testing of the vaccine recipients showed negative nucleocapsid antibodies and no prior SARS-CoV-2 infection. These receptors' antigens are unknown. The table came from immunoSEQ multiplex PCR; TCRdb's copy has only in-frame clones and leaves some out. This sample has 25,000 or so clones, with around two thirds found just once. Sequenced here: CD4+ T cells from PBMCs cultured with HCoV-OC43 spike peptides, sampled before COVID-19 vaccination. This sample's subset: HCoV-OC43 spike overlapping peptide pool stimulation. The source is a human donor who received a COVID-19 vaccine.

This clone has a handful of counts. The chain is built from TRBV27 and TRBJ1-3, with a weak D call TRBD1 (6 bases). Trimming cost V 6 bases and J 4 bases, with 13 bases left between them. There are 14 residues in the CDR3. From germline, CDR1 is MNHEY and CDR2 SMNVEV (reference sequence). In DNA form, the CDR3 reads TGTGCCAGCAGCCGAGGACAGTCAGGAAACACCATATATTTT. Amino acid sequence: CASSRGQSGNTIYF.

This clone was counted a single time. This chain links TRBV11-2 with TRBJ2-5, with D perhaps assigned TRBD1 or TRBD2 (6 bases each). CDR1 SGHAT and CDR2 FQNNGV come from the germline V gene. V was shortened by 5 bases and J by 3 bases, with 13 bases between the two germline ends. This CDR3 is built from 14 residues. The CDR3: CASSPTRGEETQYF. The CDR3 bases are TGTGCCAGCAGCCCAACTAGGGGGGAAGAGACCCAGTACTTC.

V and J are TRBV6-6 and TRBJ1-2, with D tentatively TRBD1 (5 bases). Germline values: CDR1 MNHNY, CDR2 SVGAGI (reference sequence). V was clipped by 0 bases and J by 9 bases, with 11 bases between them. CDR3 length: 13 residues. The CDR3 DNA reads TGTGCCAGCAGTTACTCCCAGGGTAGGAGCTACACCTTC. This codes for CASSYSQGRSYTF.

The chain carries TRBV7-2 and TRBJ2-7; 9 bases are shared with TRBD2. V was pared by 5 bases and J by 4 bases, with 9 bases of the junction left unmatched. The CDR3 runs to 15 residues. Germline V gene data show CDR1 as SGHTA and CDR2 as FQGNSA. The CDR3 here is CASSISTSGVYEQYF. The DNA for the CDR3 is TGTGCCAGCAGCATCTCGACTAGCGGAGTTTACGAGCAGTACTTC. The full variable domain, completed using reference TRBV7-2 and TRBJ2-7, is GAGVSQSPSNKVTEKGKDVELRCDPISGHTALYWYRQSLGQGLEFLIYFQGNSAPDKSGLPSDRFSAERTGGSVSTLTIQRTQQEDSAVYLCASSISTSGVYEQYFGPGTRLTVT.

The J gene is TRBJ1-6, the V gene TRBV6-5; no clear D gene. This CDR3 has 12 amino acids. V was trimmed by 5 bases and J by 12 bases, leaving 11 bases between them. Germline CDR1 MNHEY, CDR2 SVGAGI. The CDR3 bases are TGTGCCAGCAGTACATTCACTCGACCCCTCCACTTT. It codes for CASSTFTRPLHF.

J is TRBJ1-4 and V is TRBV10-3; perhaps TRBD1 as D (5 bases). The ends were cut back, 3 bases at V and 0 bases at J, with 11 bases in the middle. The CDR3 consists of 16 residues. The germline CDR1 and CDR2 sequences are ENHRY and SYGVKD. CDR3 bases: TGTGCCATCAGTGATAATGGGGGTGCAACTAATGAAAAACTGTTTTTT. This sequence encodes CAISDNGGATNEKLFF.

The chain recombines TRBV6-1 with TRBJ2-2; D remains unclear. Germline-derived CDR1 and CDR2 are MNHNS and SASEGT. Trimming stripped 1 base from V and 2 bases from J, with 8 bases between. The CDR3 has 15 amino acids. CDR3 sequence reads: CASSEGRTNTGELFF. CDR3 coding DNA: TGTGCCAGCAGTGAAGGGCGCACTAACACCGGGGAGCTGTTTTTT.

The chain combines TRBV19 with TRBJ1-1; 9 nucleotides align to TRBD1. CDR3 size: 16 residues. The V segment lost 5 bases and the J segment 1 base; nucleotides outside the gene matches: 8. Looked up from germline, CDR1 is LNHDA and CDR2 is SQIVND (reference sequence). The CDR3 DNA reads TGTGCCAGTAGTGGAACCGGGACAGGGCAGAACACTGAAGCTTTCTTT. Translated: CASSGTGTGQNTEAFF.

The chain uses TRBV29-1 and TRBJ2-5, with D possibly called TRBD1 or TRBD2 (5 bases each). This CDR3 region has 12 residues. Germline V gene data show CDR1 as SQVTM and CDR2 as ANQGSEA. The V gene lost 3 bases and the J gene lost 7 bases, with 12 bases spanning the gap. CDR3 amino acids: CSVEGEPMTQYF. CDR3 in DNA: TGCAGCGTTGAGGGGGAACCGATGACCCAGTACTTC.

This clone was seen only a few times. The CDR3 nucleotides are TGTGCCAGTAGTCCGGACAGGAGGAACACTGAAGCTTTCTTT. Encoded protein: CASSPDRRNTEAFF. This rearrangement joins TRBV19 to TRBJ1-1; 7 bases map to TRBD1. The length of the CDR3 is 14 residues. CDR1 and CDR2 (germline): LNHDA, SQIVND (reference sequence). With V trimmed by 5 bases and J by 1 base, 4 bases remained unmatched.

This chain connects TRBV19 to TRBJ1-1; 7 nucleotides match TRBD1. CDR1 is LNHDA, CDR2 SQIVND, per germline (reference sequence). The J segment lost 0 bases and the V segment lost 5 bases, leaving 6 bases of the junction unmatched. The CDR3 loop spans 15 amino acids. CDR3 residues: CASSPADRLNTEAFF. CDR3 in DNA: TGTGCCAGTAGTCCCGCGGACAGGTTGAACACTGAAGCTTTCTTT.

The chain carries TRBV3-1 (or the pseudogene TRBV3-2) and TRBJ2-7; D might be TRBD2 (6 bases). V was pared by 1 base and J by 1 base, with 26 bases between. The CDR3 length is 20 residues. Per germline, CDR1 LGHDT and CDR2 YNNKEL (reference sequence). This CDR3 reads CASSQAMGGIFLDGSYEQYF. Here the CDR3 DNA reads TGTGCCAGCAGCCAAGCAATGGGGGGAATTTTTCTAGATGGTTCCTACGAGCAGTACTTC.

The CDR3 loop reads CSVRLVHEQYF. The CDR3 DNA reads as TGCAGTGTACGCCTGGTCCACGAGCAGTACTTC. The chain employs TRBV20-1 and TRBJ2-7; the D is unclear. Between the trimmed V and J ends, which lost 7 bases and 5 bases, there was a span of 12 bases. CDR1 DFQATT and CDR2 SNEGSKA come from the germline V gene (reference sequence). This CDR3 region has 11 residues.

The chain recombines TRBV10-1 with TRBJ2-7; D might be TRBD2 (6 bases). Between the trimmed V and J ends, which lost 2 bases and 2 bases, there was a span of 16 bases. The CDR3 covers 16 residues. Germline V gives CDR1 WNHNN, CDR2 SYGVQD (reference sequence). Written as DNA, the CDR3 is TGCGCCAGCAGTGAGACCAGGGACTCTTGGCCCTACGAGCAGTACTTC. Translation: CASSETRDSWPYEQYF.

J is TRBJ2-1 and V is TRBV5-1, with a weak D call TRBD1 (6 bases). The CDR3 covers 16 residues. Trimming stripped 4 bases from V and 2 bases from J, with 16 bases between. Germline V CDR1 and CDR2: SGHRS, YFSETQ. CDR3 DNA sequence: TGCGCCAGCAGCCCTAAACAGGGTGAACCCTACAATGAGCAGTTCTTC. It translates to CASSPKQGEPYNEQFF.

The chain joins TRBV30 to TRBJ2-6; a possible D gene is TRBD2 (6 bases). V was pared by 3 bases and J by 4 bases, with 10 bases between. The germline V gene encodes CDR1 GTSNPN and CDR2 SVGIG (reference sequence). The CDR3 consists of 14 residues. CDR3 nucleotide sequence: TGTGCCTGGAGGTGGGGGGAGGGGGCCAACGTCCTGACTTTC. Amino acids: CAWRWGEGANVLTF.

The genes are TRBV6-5 and TRBJ1-2, with 8 positions matching TRBD1. The CDR3 has 15 amino acids. After removal of 4 bases from V and 4 bases from J, the junction contained 8 bases not matched to a gene. Germline values: CDR1 MNHEY, CDR2 SVGAGI. The CDR3: CASSSGQGRAYGYTF. In DNA, the CDR3 is TGTGCCAGCAGTTCAGGACAGGGTCGTGCCTATGGCTACACCTTC.

The chain carries TRBV15 and TRBJ2-7; D is perhaps TRBD1 (6 bases). The CDR3 length is 13 residues. Germline lookup yields CDR1 LNHNV and CDR2 YYDKDF (reference sequence). Trimming left V 1 base short and J 6 bases short, with 10 bases between. In nucleotides, the CDR3 is TGTGCCACCAGCAGAGTTACAGGGTTCGAGCAGTACTTC. It specifies CATSRVTGFEQYF.

The gene calls are TRBV9 and TRBJ2-2; 10 positions match TRBD2. The trim removed 3 bases at V and 1 base at J, leaving 3 bases unmatched. The CDR3 is made up of 16 amino acids. Germline assignment: CDR1 SGDLS and CDR2 YYNGEE. In nucleotides, the CDR3 is TGTGCCAGCAGCGCCACTAGCGGGGAGAACACCGGGGAGCTGTTTTTT. Protein product: CASSATSGENTGELFF.

The rearrangement uses TRBV15 and TRBJ2-5; D unresolved. The V gene's germline CDR1 is LNHNV and CDR2 YYDKDF (reference sequence). There are 12 residues in the CDR3. The V gene lost 0 bases and the J gene lost 5 bases, with 4 bases spanning the gap. This chain's CDR3 is CATSRDWETQYF. The CDR3 DNA reads TGTGCCACCAGCAGAGATTGGGAGACCCAGTACTTC.

In nucleotides, the CDR3 is TGTGCCACCAGTGATAGTCTAGCGGGAGATGAGCAGTTCTTC. This sequence encodes CATSDSLAGDEQFF. V is TRBV24-1 and J is TRBJ2-1; TRBD2 agrees at 10 bases. The CDR3 runs to 14 residues. Germline CDR1 and CDR2: KGHDR and SFDVKD. The V segment lost 3 bases and the J segment 8 bases; nucleotides outside the gene matches: 3.

The rearrangement uses TRBV5-5 and TRBJ1-4; possibly TRBD1 for D (5 bases). The CDR3 length is 17 residues. Germline V gives CDR1 SGHKS, CDR2 YYEKEE (reference sequence). V gave up 4 bases and J gave up 0 bases, with 16 bases separating them. Here the CDR3 DNA reads TGTGCCAGCAGCACCGGGACCCACCTTGCAACTAATGAAAAACTGTTTTTT. This sequence encodes CASSTGTHLATNEKLFF.

The rearrangement uses TRBV18 and TRBJ2-7; D remains unclear. The CDR3 contains 15 residues. Trimming pared 3 bases from V and 5 bases from J, leaving 17 bases between. CDR1 and CDR2 from the germline V gene are KGHSH and LQKENI. CDR3 amino acids: CASSPESLGFHEQYF. The CDR3 DNA reads TGTGCCAGCTCACCGGAGTCACTTGGATTCCACGAGCAGTACTTC.

This clone was recorded a few times. The CDR3 region is CAISETSGSEGEQFF. The CDR3 DNA is TGTGCCATCAGTGAAACTAGCGGGAGTGAGGGTGAGCAGTTCTTC. This chain joins TRBV10-3 and TRBJ2-1, with 11 bases lining up with TRBD2. V dropped 3 bases and J dropped 9; count of bases not matched to a gene: 7. CDR1 ENHRY and CDR2 SYGVKD come from the germline V gene. This CDR3 comprises 15 residues.

This chain links TRBV1 with TRBJ2-7; the DNA was not compared with TRBD2, the D call given in the table. TRBV1 corresponds to a pseudogene. The CDR3 totals 16 residues. CDR3 in amino acids: CTSSQDPSGRSYEQYF. The CDR3 DNA reads TGCACCAGCAGCCAAGATCCTAGCGGGAGATCCTACGAGCAGTACTTC.

This chain joins TRBV5-4 and TRBJ2-7; D is unresolved. CDR3 size: 13 residues. The V end lost 3 bases, the J end lost 0 bases, and 7 bases lay between the germline ends. Germline V gives CDR1 SGHNT, CDR2 YYREEE (reference sequence). This CDR3 reads CASSSTLSYEQYF. The CDR3 region has the DNA TGTGCCAGCAGCTCGACTCTCTCCTACGAGCAGTACTTC.

V is TRBV3-1 (or the pseudogene TRBV3-2) and J is TRBJ2-3; TRBD1 matches at 10 bases. Germline V lookup: CDR1 LGHDT, CDR2 YNNKEL (reference sequence). Germline trimming cut 5 bases from V and 3 bases from J; bases unmatched to any gene: 11. The CDR3 has 17 amino acids. CDR3 sequence: CASSEGPRTGGTDTQYF. The CDR3 DNA sequence: TGTGCCAGCAGCGAAGGACCTAGGACAGGGGGGACAGATACGCAGTATTTT.

The chain is built from TRBV4-1 and TRBJ2-3; D remains ambiguous. V was clipped by 1 base and J by 6 bases, with 8 bases between them. This CDR3 spans 13 amino acids. Looked up from germline, CDR1 is MGHRA and CDR2 is YSYEKL. CDR3 sequence (DNA): TGCGCCAGCAGCCAAGGCTGGCAGGATACGCAGTATTTT. Translated, it gives CASSQGWQDTQYF.

This chain joins TRBV9 and TRBJ2-2, with 9 bases aligning to TRBD2. Trimming removed 0 bases from V and 4 bases from J; junction bases left unmatched: 4. The CDR3 covers 16 residues. The V gene's germline CDR1 is SGDLS and CDR2 YYNGEE. In DNA form, the CDR3 reads TGTGCCAGCAGCGTAGCTCTAGCGGGGTTCACCGGGGAGCTGTTTTTT. This sequence encodes CASSVALAGFTGELFF.